These 21 T cell receptor beta chains were sequenced from one sample in a study of long-term antiretroviral therapy in people with HIV (dated by TCRdb to between 2021 and 2022). The immunoSEQ hsTCRB v3.0 assay was used at survey level resolution to sequence the TRB variable region. TCRdb stores this immuneACCESS table with in-frame sequences only. Part of the clones is absent; in the studies checked, under half of the shortfall reflects unresolved V genes, and no reason is known for the rest. The sample has around 33,000 clones on record, about four fifths of them singletons. The top ten clonotypes cover 7.9% of the sample. Sequencing used unsorted PBMCs, obtained 0.4 years before starting antiretroviral therapy. These receptors came from a man between 18 and 29 years old with HIV.

V is TRBV30 and J is TRBJ1-5; TRBD1 is a possible D gene (5 bases). Germline-derived CDR1 and CDR2 are GTSNPN and SVGIG (reference sequence). The CDR3 is made up of 14 amino acids. Trimming removed 0 bases at V and 9 bases at J, with 15 bases between. CDR3 region: CAWSVRGVGRPQHF. The CDR3 bases are TGTGCCTGGAGTGTACGAGGGGTAGGAAGGCCCCAGCATTTT. The entire variable domain, with the rest obtained from reference TRBV30 and TRBJ1-5, is as follows: SQTIHQWPATLVQPVGSPLSLECTVEGTSNPNLYWYRQAAGRGLQLLFYSVGIGQISSEVPQNLSASRPQDRQFILSSKKLLLSDSGFYLCAWSVRGVGRPQHFGDGTRLSIL.

CDR3 loop: CASSERTGNSYEQYF. Here the CDR3 DNA reads TGTGCCAGCAGTGAGAGGACAGGCAACTCCTACGAGCAGTACTTC. The rearrangement uses TRBV6-1 and TRBJ2-7; TRBD1 aligns across 7 bases. V lost 3 bases, J lost 0 bases, and 5 bases stayed unmatched. CDR3 size: 15 residues. The germline CDR1 and CDR2 sequences are MNHNS and SASEGT.

A single count supports this clone. The chain combines TRBV27 with TRBJ2-7; 9 bases agree with TRBD1. The CDR3 extends over 20 amino acids. V was clipped by 3 bases and J by 0 bases; unmatched bases: 18. Looked up from germline, CDR1 is MNHEY and CDR2 is SMNVEV (reference sequence). CDR3 DNA: TGTGCCAGCAGTTTGGGTCCCAGCGACAGGGGGAATGGCTACTCCTACGAGCAGTACTTC. Its translation is CASSLGPSDRGNGYSYEQYF.

J is TRBJ2-1 and V is TRBV6-5; D call uncertain. The V gene's germline CDR1 is MNHEY and CDR2 SVGAGI. The V end lost 5 bases, the J end lost 0 bases, and 11 bases lay between the germline ends. The CDR3 runs to 15 residues. In DNA form, the CDR3 reads TGTGCCAGCAGTACCGGTGAGAGCTCCTACAATGAGCAGTTCTTC. Translating gives CASSTGESSYNEQFF.

The rearrangement joins TRBV5-1 to TRBJ1-2; TRBD1 might be the D (6 bases). V lost 3 bases, J lost 5 bases, and 14 bases lay in between. The germline V gene has CDR1 SGHRS and CDR2 YFSETQ. The CDR3 runs to 14 residues. CDR3 sequence: CASSSLGGRYGYTF. CDR3 bases: TGCGCCAGCAGCTCCCTCGGGGGCCGGTATGGCTACACCTTC.

V usage is TRBV2 and J usage is TRBJ2-3; 8 bases map to TRBD2. In germline, CDR1 is SNHLY, CDR2 FYNNEI. Unmatched junction bases numbered 10, after V lost 6 bases and J lost 2 bases. The length of the CDR3 is 16 residues. The DNA for the CDR3 is TGTGCCAGCAGCGTTGGACTAGCTTTTTCCACAGATACGCAGTATTTT. Protein: CASSVGLAFSTDTQYF.

For this clone: The junction does not match germline at one end; this may be a read error. V is TRBV6-6 and J is TRBJ1-4, with D possibly being TRBD1 (5 bases). Germline values: CDR1 MNHNY, CDR2 SVGAGI (reference sequence). The CDR3 is made up of 15 amino acids. The DNA for the CDR3 is TGTGCCAGCAGTGACTCGCGGGGCGTGAATGAAAAACTGTTTTTT. Its protein product is CASSDSRGVNEKLFF.

This chain links TRBV6-1 with TRBJ2-1, with D perhaps TRBD2 (6 bases). The V gene lost 11 bases and the J gene lost 8 bases, with 22 bases spanning the gap. The CDR3 totals 14 residues. Germline V gives CDR1 MNHNS, CDR2 SASEGT. This CDR3 is CADTEMTSMDEQFF. The CDR3 DNA sequence: TGTGCCGATACCGAAATGACTAGTATGGATGAGCAGTTCTTC.

J is TRBJ2-3 and V is TRBV18; tentative D call: TRBD2 (5 bases). V dropped 2 bases and J dropped 1 base, with 7 bases sitting between them. CDR3 length equals 14 residues. In germline, CDR1 is KGHSH, CDR2 LQKENI. The CDR3 spells CASSPAGGTDTQYF. CDR3 in DNA: TGTGCCAGCTCACCAGCCGGGGGCACAGATACGCAGTATTTT.

DNA of the CDR3: TGTGCCAGCAGCTTAGCCGGAAGTGGGGAGACTGAAGCTTTCTTT. It encodes CASSLAGSGETEAFF. The chain links TRBV13 to TRBJ1-1; D ambiguous. Trimming removed 1 base from V and 5 bases from J, with 14 bases in between. In germline, CDR1 is PRHDT, CDR2 FYEKMQ (reference sequence). The CDR3 sequence is 15 residues long.

The V and J genes are TRBV5-4 and TRBJ2-5; 9 positions agree with TRBD2. J gave up 4 bases and V 2 bases, and 0 bases lay outside the gene matches. Germline V gene data show CDR1 as SGHNT and CDR2 as YYREEE (reference sequence). The CDR3 is 13 amino acids. In DNA form, the CDR3 reads TGTGCCAGCAGCTTTAGCGGGAGAGAGACCCAGTACTTC. As protein: CASSFSGRETQYF.

Here the CDR3 DNA reads TGTGCCAGCAGCTTACGGCCGAACCCCAATCAGCCCCAGCATTTT. Translated: CASSLRPNPNQPQHF. The rearrangement joins TRBV7-8 to TRBJ1-5, with no clear D. Germline V gives CDR1 SGHVS, CDR2 FQNEAQ. The CDR3 loop spans 15 amino acids. The V end lost 2 bases, the J end lost 3 bases, and 11 bases lay between the germline ends.

The CDR3 is CASRRGDRGVSKDEQFF. In DNA, the CDR3 is TGTGCCAGTAGGAGGGGGGACAGGGGGGTAAGCAAGGATGAGCAGTTCTTC. This chain uses TRBV19 with TRBJ2-1, with 11 bases matching TRBD1. Trimming took 6 bases from V and 8 from J; bases not matched to a gene: 15. Germline V lookup: CDR1 LNHDA, CDR2 SQIVND (reference sequence). The CDR3 extends over 17 amino acids. The whole variable domain, filled in from reference TRBV19 and TRBJ2-1, reads DGGITQSPKYLFRKEGQNVTLSCEQNLNHDAMYWYRQDPGQGLRLIYYSQIVNDFQKGDIAEGYSVSREKKESFPLTVTSAQKNPTAFYLCASRRGDRGVSKDEQFFGPGTRLTVL.

This clone was recorded once. CDR3 protein: CASLNTEAFF. The CDR3, as DNA: TGTGCCAGCCTGAACACTGAAGCTTTCTTT. The chain combines TRBV18 with TRBJ1-1; no clear D. Germline CDR1 and CDR2: KGHSH and LQKENI. Trimming pared 8 bases from V and 0 bases from J, leaving 1 base between. The CDR3 totals 10 residues. The full variable domain, rest sourced from reference TRBV18 and TRBJ1-1, is NAGVMQNPRHLVRRRGQEARLRCSPMKGHSHVYWYRQLPEEGLKFMVYLQKENIIDESGMPKERFSAEFPKEGPSILRIQQVVRGDSAAYFCASLNTEAFFGQGTRLTVV.

The chain recombines TRBV29-1 with TRBJ1-1, with D hard to call. Per the germline V gene, CDR1 is SQVTM and CDR2 is ANQGSEA. The length of the CDR3 is 11 residues. The V end was cut by 6 bases, the J end by 1 base, with 6 bases between. CDR3 sequence reads: CSVPGNTEAFF. The DNA for the CDR3 is TGCAGCGTACCAGGGAACACTGAAGCTTTCTTT.

The CDR3 protein is CASSEIGDNYGYTF. CDR3 sequence (DNA): TGTGCCAGCAGTGAAATCGGGGACAACTATGGCTACACCTTC. This chain joins TRBV6-1 and TRBJ1-2, with a weak D call TRBD1 (5 bases). This CDR3 comprises 14 residues. V lost 2 bases, J lost 2 bases, and 9 bases lay in between. CDR1 is MNHNS, CDR2 SASEGT, per germline.

The chain has TRBV5-8 and TRBJ2-5; TRBD1 matches at 9 bases. Germline trimming cut 0 bases from V and 5 bases from J; bases unmatched to any gene: 5. This CDR3 is built from 15 residues. The germline V gene has CDR1 SGHTS and CDR2 YDEGEE. Written as DNA, the CDR3 is TGTGCCAGCAGCTTGGGTGGACAGGGGTACGAGACCCAGTACTTC. Translating it yields CASSLGGQGYETQYF.

The genes are TRBV28 and TRBJ2-7; D is unresolved. Germline values: CDR1 MDHEN, CDR2 SYDVKM. Between the trimmed V and J ends, which lost 6 bases and 0 bases, there was a span of 12 bases. This CDR3 comprises 14 residues. The CDR3 loop is CASSVWEHSYEQYF. The DNA for the CDR3 is TGTGCCAGCAGCGTATGGGAACACTCCTACGAGCAGTACTTC.

CDR3 sequence: CASSFGGGYTDTQYF. The CDR3 nucleotides read TGTGCCAGCAGTTTTGGGGGCGGGTACACAGATACGCAGTATTTT. V and J are TRBV6-6 and TRBJ2-3; D is possibly TRBD1 (6 bases). Trimming pared 4 bases from V and 2 bases from J, leaving 13 bases between. The V gene's germline CDR1 is MNHNY and CDR2 SVGAGI (reference sequence). The CDR3 extends over 15 amino acids.

The rearrangement links TRBV25-1 to TRBJ1-1, with TRBD1 matching over 9 bases. From germline, CDR1 is MGHDK and CDR2 SYGVNS. V lost 8 bases to trimming and J lost 2 bases; unmatched junction nucleotides: 3. This CDR3 is built from 13 residues. In DNA form, the CDR3 reads TGTGCCAGCCAGGGACAGGGAAACACTGAAGCTTTCTTT. As protein: CASQGQGNTEAFF.

The rearrangement uses TRBV4-2 and TRBJ1-1; D gene ambiguous. The V and J ends lost 0 bases and 4 bases respectively, with 15 bases between them. Germline-derived CDR1 and CDR2 are LGHNA and YNFKEQ. CDR3 length equals 16 residues. CDR3 protein: CASSQDWIGLFTEAFF. CDR3 sequence (DNA): TGTGCCAGCAGCCAAGATTGGATCGGCCTATTCACTGAAGCTTTCTTT.